These 21 T cell receptor beta chains came from one sample sequenced in a study of OX40 agonist ivuxolimab in advanced cancers. Profiled with immunoSEQ multiplex PCR; TCRdb holds only in-frame clones, not every one. The sample contains about 81,000 clones, under 90% of which appear only once. This material consisted of CD4+ or CD8+ T cells sorted from blood, taken in a trial of the OX40 agonist ivuxolimab. These receptors all stem from an adult with an advanced solid tumor such as melanoma, head and neck, liver or kidney cancer.

The chain is built from TRBV7-9 and TRBJ2-5; TRBD1 or TRBD2 may be the D gene (5 bases each). Germline CDR1 reads SEHNR; CDR2 reads FQNEAQ (reference sequence). The CDR3 sequence is 14 residues long. Trimming pared 7 bases from V and 5 bases from J, leaving 17 bases between. The CDR3 sequence: CASTFLQGGETQYF. The CDR3 coding sequence is TGTGCCAGCACCTTCCTTCAGGGCGGGGAGACCCAGTACTTC.

The V and J genes are TRBV30 and TRBJ1-2; D unclear. The V and J ends lost 2 bases and 2 bases respectively, with 9 bases between them. CDR1 GTSNPN and CDR2 SVGIG come from the germline V gene (reference sequence). This CDR3 is built from 13 residues. Here the CDR3 reads CAWSWQSNYGYTF. CDR3 nucleotides: TGTGCCTGGAGTTGGCAGTCAAACTATGGCTACACCTTC.

Only a few counts were recorded for this clone. The gene calls are TRBV19 and TRBJ1-1, with D unresolved. CDR3 length: 12 residues. The V and J ends lost 8 bases and 2 bases respectively, with 9 bases between them. Looked up from germline, CDR1 is LNHDA and CDR2 is SQIVND (reference sequence). CDR3 loop: CASAEGNTEAFF. The CDR3, as DNA: TGTGCCAGTGCTGAGGGAAACACTGAAGCTTTCTTT.

J is TRBJ2-2 and V is TRBV4-3; D gene uncertain. The CDR3 contains 12 residues. Trimming took off 4 bases at V and 7 bases at J, with 7 bases between the two ends. Looked up from germline, CDR1 is LGHNA and CDR2 is YSLEER. CDR3 sequence: CASSPESGELFF. The CDR3 DNA sequence: TGCGCCAGCAGCCCGGAAAGCGGGGAGCTGTTTTTT.

J is TRBJ2-5 and V is TRBV6-6, with 10 nucleotides matching TRBD1. Germline assignment: CDR1 MNHNY and CDR2 SVGAGI (reference sequence). V lost 7 bases and J lost 7; bases outside the gene matches: 3. The CDR3 totals 12 residues. CDR3 residues: CASTWDRGTQYF. The CDR3 DNA reads as TGTGCCAGCACCTGGGACAGGGGGACCCAGTACTTC.

The chain combines TRBV5-5 with TRBJ2-7; no clear D. The CDR3 totals 13 residues. Per germline, CDR1 SGHKS and CDR2 YYEKEE (reference sequence). With 0 bases removed from V and 9 bases from J, the gap between germline ends came to 13 bases. CDR3 DNA sequence: TGTGCCAGCAGCTTGGATCAAGGTTTGGGGCAGTACTTC. It codes for CASSLDQGLGQYF.

CDR3 region: CASSPTGKKTQYF. The DNA of the CDR3 is TGTGCCAGCTCACCAACCGGGAAGAAGACCCAGTACTTC. The genes are TRBV18 and TRBJ2-5; possible D gene TRBD2, 5 bases. The length of the CDR3 is 13 residues. Germline loops: CDR1 KGHSH, CDR2 LQKENI. The germline V and J ends were trimmed by 2 bases and 6 bases, with 10 bases remaining between them.

This clone has more than one count but fewer than ten. The rearrangement links TRBV7-2 to TRBJ2-2; perhaps TRBD1 as D (6 bases). From germline, CDR1 is SGHTA and CDR2 FQGNSA. V dropped 8 bases and J dropped 3 bases, with 13 bases sitting between them. The CDR3 is made up of 14 amino acids. CDR3 amino acids: CASHHQGYTGELFF. The CDR3 region has the DNA TGTGCCAGCCATCATCAGGGGTACACCGGGGAGCTGTTTTTT. Combining the CDR3 with reference TRBV7-2 and TRBJ2-2 gives the whole variable domain GAGVSQSPSNKVTEKGKDVELRCDPISGHTALYWYRQSLGQGLEFLIYFQGNSAPDKSGLPSDRFSAERTGGSVSTLTIQRTQQEDSAVYLCASHHQGYTGELFFGEGSRLTVL.

The chain recombines TRBV27 with TRBJ2-1, with TRBD2 matching 9 bases. The CDR3 is 13 amino acids. J was trimmed by 10 bases and V by 3 bases; bases with no gene match: 4. Germline assignment: CDR1 MNHEY and CDR2 SMNVEV (reference sequence). The CDR3 spells CASSLPSGEEQFF. The CDR3 nucleotides read TGTGCCAGCAGTTTGCCTAGCGGGGAAGAGCAGTTCTTC.

This clone showed up just a few times. This chain links TRBV11-1 with TRBJ2-4; 8 bases match TRBD1. V dropped 4 bases and J dropped 7; count of bases not matched to a gene: 6. Germline CDR1 and CDR2: SGHAT and FQDESV (reference sequence). The CDR3 covers 14 residues. The CDR3 region is CASSSAGGSNIQYF. The CDR3 DNA reads as TGTGCCAGCAGCTCAGCAGGGGGCAGCAACATTCAGTACTTC.

The genes are TRBV7-9 and TRBJ2-7; D uncertain. The CDR3 is made up of 15 amino acids. Looked up from germline, CDR1 is SEHNR and CDR2 is FQNEAQ (reference sequence). Between the trimmed V and J ends, which lost 5 bases and 5 bases, there was a span of 19 bases. This chain's CDR3 is CASSPNAGSSHEQYF. The CDR3 DNA follows: TGTGCCAGCAGCCCTAACGCCGGGTCCAGCCACGAGCAGTACTTC. The whole variable domain, remainder taken from reference TRBV7-9 and TRBJ2-7, is DTGVSQNPRHKITKRGQNVTFRCDPISEHNRLYWYRQTLGQGPEFLTYFQNEAQLEKSRLLSDRFSAERPKGSFSTLEIQRTEQGDSAMYLCASSPNAGSSHEQYFGPGTRLTVT.

CDR3 sequence (DNA): TGTGCCAGCAGCTTAGAGGGGGTAGCTAATGAAAAACTGTTTTTT. It translates to CASSLEGVANEKLFF. The rearrangement uses TRBV7-2 and TRBJ1-4, with a weak D call TRBD1 (6 bases). Germline assignment: CDR1 SGHTA and CDR2 FQGNSA. V dropped 1 base and J dropped 3 bases, with 9 bases sitting between them. The length of the CDR3 is 15 residues.

This chain uses TRBV4-2 with TRBJ2-1, with 8 bases lining up with TRBD2. With 0 bases clipped from V and 8 bases from J, the junction kept 9 bases outside the gene matches. CDR1 is LGHNA and CDR2 is YNFKEQ in the germline V gene. The CDR3 has 16 amino acids. In DNA form, the CDR3 reads TGTGCCAGCAGCCAAGAAGCGGGAGAAGGGGACGATGAGCAGTTCTTC. Translating gives CASSQEAGEGDDEQFF.

The chain recombines TRBV6-5 with TRBJ2-5, with 7 positions matching TRBD2. The DNA matches TRBJ2-7 better at its end, which makes the J call doubtful. CDR1 and CDR2 from the germline V gene are MNHEY and SVGAGI. The CDR3 sequence is 14 residues long. This CDR3 reads CASSYLGLAYEQYF. CDR3 nucleotides: TGTGCCAGCAGTTACCTTGGACTAGCCTACGAGCAGTACTTC.

The chain recombines TRBV5-6 with TRBJ1-4, with TRBD1 identical over 9 bases. V dropped 1 base and J dropped 7; count of bases not matched to a gene: 5. This CDR3 has 15 amino acids. The germline V gene encodes CDR1 SGHDT and CDR2 YYEEEE. CDR3 region: CASSLSGQGSEKLFF. CDR3 coding DNA: TGTGCCAGCAGCTTGTCAGGACAGGGGAGTGAAAAACTGTTTTTT.

This clone was seen a handful of times. This chain connects TRBV25-1 to TRBJ1-6, with a possible D match to TRBD1 (5 bases). CDR1 MGHDK and CDR2 SYGVNS come from the germline V gene. V dropped 5 bases and J dropped 8 bases, with 16 bases sitting between them. This CDR3 is 15 amino acids long. This CDR3 is CASSPPPGKDSPLHF. CDR3 bases: TGTGCCAGCAGTCCCCCGCCAGGGAAAGATTCACCCCTCCACTTT.

The chain joins TRBV21-1 to TRBJ2-6; TRBD1, the table's D call, was not compared with the DNA. TRBV21-1 is termed a pseudogene. The length of the CDR3 is 17 residues. The CDR3 sequence: CASSKVCRGLGANVLTF. Here the CDR3 DNA reads TGTGCCAGCAGCAAAGTGTGCAGGGGGCTTGGGGCCAACGTCCTGACTTTC.

The chain has TRBV28 and TRBJ1-3, with D hard to call. Trimming took off 7 bases at V and 3 bases at J, with 16 bases between the two ends. Germline CDR1 MDHEN, CDR2 SYDVKM. The CDR3 runs to 15 residues. The CDR3 here is CASTLTVFDGNTIYF. CDR3 DNA: TGTGCCAGCACCCTTACAGTGTTCGATGGAAACACCATATATTTT. Full variable domain (rest looked up from reference TRBV28 and TRBJ1-3): DVKVTQSSRYLVKRTGEKVFLECVQDMDHENMFWYRQDPGLGLRLIYFSYDVKMKEKGDIPEGYSVSREKKERFSLILESASTNQTSMYLCASTLTVFDGNTIYFGEGSWLTVV.

This sequence joins TRBV5-1 and TRBJ1-2; possible D gene TRBD1, 5 bases. This CDR3 contains 17 residues. The germline V gene has CDR1 SGHRS and CDR2 YFSETQ. V was cut by 4 bases and J by 5 bases, with 24 bases left in between. This chain's CDR3 is CASSLKGDGTIRYGYTF. The CDR3 DNA reads TGCGCCAGCAGCCTGAAAGGGGATGGAACTATTCGGTATGGCTACACCTTC.

The V call is TRBV5-1, the J call TRBJ1-6; 9 bases map to TRBD1. The CDR3 runs to 16 residues. Germline V gives CDR1 SGHRS, CDR2 YFSETQ. V dropped 0 bases and J dropped 5; count of bases not matched to a gene: 3. CDR3 residues: CASSLDGQGHNSPLHF. DNA for the CDR3: TGCGCCAGCAGCTTGGACGGACAGGGGCATAATTCACCCCTCCACTTT.

The genes are TRBV6-1 and TRBJ2-7; 8 nucleotides agree with TRBD2. This CDR3 is 12 amino acids long. J lost 2 bases, V lost 8 bases, and 2 bases had no gene match. Germline CDR1 MNHNS, CDR2 SASEGT. The CDR3 nucleotides read TGTGCCAGCGGGACTAGAACCTACGAGCAGTACTTC. Protein sequence: CASGTRTYEQYF.